The TCR beta chain described here comes from a study of blood T cell repertoires in COVID-19 (dated by TCRdb to 2019 to 2021). General notes on the study: Collaborator samples came from the United States, Italy and Spain and covered acute and convalescent phases of COVID-19. The prospective study material was composed of cDNA or gDNA derived from T cells, B-cell-depleted T cells, or PBMCs. Subjects who had been exposed to COVID-19, were actively infected with it, or had recovered from it provided the deeply sampled blood TCRbeta repertoires that made up the dataset. The repertoires were released in a freely available public database intended as a resource for research on the immune response to SARS-CoV-2. The samples were drawn from the first 160 participants of the ongoing ImmuneRACE study and from roughly 1,300 subjects provided by 6 global collaborators. A de-identified subject ID, COVID-19 status, age in years and sex were almost always included in the sample metadata. Where available, HLA class I and class II types were obtained from metadata supplied by the sample provider rather than from assay-based typing. The investigation overall reported the following: The amount of clinical and demographic metadata varied by source and participant and was provided uncurated.

The immunoSEQ Assay, a bias-controlled multiplex PCR, was used to amplify TCRbeta CDR3 regions from genomic DNA. The paper's data handling went like this. Within the assay, amplification of reference gene primers was used to estimate how many nucleated cells each sample contained. To quantify the absolute abundance of each unique TCRbeta CDR3 rearrangement, sequence reads were collapsed and filtered. For each sample, productive Simpson clonality was calculated as the square root of Simpson's diversity index over productive rearrangements. Here the immuneACCESS table is served through TCRdb, limited to in-frame sequences with V and J called. Missing clones are a known gap in these copies; in checked studies unresolved V genes cover under half, and the rest lacks a known reason. From that table come the V and J calls and clone size; the DNA was used to work out D and trimming. The sample table lists 110,000 to 150,000 clones, roughly 80% of them with a count of one. 3.5% to 4% of the sample is taken by the ten largest.

As concerns this clone: It lacks a known antigen. No quality values exist for individual bases; no much larger clone is one base distant.

Deletion took 4 bases off V and 1 base off J, with a span of 8 bases between the germline ends. Inclusive of the bounding cysteine and phenylalanine, the CDR3 is 13 residues long. Only the CDR3 part of the read is kept: 39 bases, read in frame from the first base. The germline V gene (reference sequence) gives CDR1 as MNHEY and CDR2 as SMNVEV. Another Seattle source contributed samples from volunteer blood donors who had recovered from COVID-19. Each collaborating institution followed its own protocols to collect whole blood in K2EDTA tubes. For TCRbeta analysis, collaborator samples were shipped as frozen whole blood, as isolated PBMCs, or as DNA extracted from either sample type.

Sequenced: peripheral blood. The sequence joins TRBV27 to TRBJ2-7; the D gene is perhaps TRBD1, on 6 matching bases. This receptor was identified in a man between 70 and 80 years old who had recovered from COVID-19. CDR3 loop: CASSSGQSYEQYF. The DNA sequence is as follows: TGTGCCAGCAGTTCCGGACAGTCCTACGAGCAGTACTTC.